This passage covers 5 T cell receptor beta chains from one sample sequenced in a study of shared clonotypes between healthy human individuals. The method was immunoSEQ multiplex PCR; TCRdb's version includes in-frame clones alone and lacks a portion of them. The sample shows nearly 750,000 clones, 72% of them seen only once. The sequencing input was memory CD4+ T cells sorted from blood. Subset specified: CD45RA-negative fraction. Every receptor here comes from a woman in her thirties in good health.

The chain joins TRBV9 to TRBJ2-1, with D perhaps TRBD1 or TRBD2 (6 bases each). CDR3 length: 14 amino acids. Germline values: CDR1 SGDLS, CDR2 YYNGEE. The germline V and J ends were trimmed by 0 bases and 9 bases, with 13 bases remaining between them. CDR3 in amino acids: CASSVDARGVEQFF. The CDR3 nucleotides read TGTGCCAGCAGCGTAGACGCGAGGGGGGTTGAGCAGTTCTTC.

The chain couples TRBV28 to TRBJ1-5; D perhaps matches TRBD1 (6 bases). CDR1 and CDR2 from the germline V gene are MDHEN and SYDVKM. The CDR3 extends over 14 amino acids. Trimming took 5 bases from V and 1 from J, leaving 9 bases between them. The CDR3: CASSIGQSNQPQHF. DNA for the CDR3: TGTGCCAGCAGTATTGGACAGAGCAATCAGCCCCAGCATTTT.

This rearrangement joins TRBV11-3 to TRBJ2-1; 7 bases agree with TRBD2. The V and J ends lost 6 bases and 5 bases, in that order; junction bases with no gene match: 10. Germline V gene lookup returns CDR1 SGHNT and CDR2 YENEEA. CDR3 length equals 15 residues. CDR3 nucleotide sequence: TGTGCCAGCAGTGTCAACGGGGGGTATAACAATGAGCAGTTCTTC. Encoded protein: CASSVNGGYNNEQFF. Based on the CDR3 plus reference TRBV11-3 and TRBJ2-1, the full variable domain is EAGVVQSPRYKIIEKKQPVAFWCNPISGHNTLYWYLQNLGQGPELLIRYENEEAVDDSQLPKDRFSAERLKGVDSTLKIQPAELGDSAVYLCASSVNGGYNNEQFFGPGTRLTVL.

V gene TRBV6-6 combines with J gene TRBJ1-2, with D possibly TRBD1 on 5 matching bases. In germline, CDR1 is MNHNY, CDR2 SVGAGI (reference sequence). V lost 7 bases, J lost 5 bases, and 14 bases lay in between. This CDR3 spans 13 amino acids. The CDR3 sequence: CASTPERGYGYTF. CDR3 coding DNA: TGTGCCAGCACCCCAGAACGGGGGTATGGCTACACCTTC.

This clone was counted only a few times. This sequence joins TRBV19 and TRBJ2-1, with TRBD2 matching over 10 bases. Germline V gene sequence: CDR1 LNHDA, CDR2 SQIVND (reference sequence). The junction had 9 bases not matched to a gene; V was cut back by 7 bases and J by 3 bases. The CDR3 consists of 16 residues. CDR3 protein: CASTTTSGKNYNEQFF. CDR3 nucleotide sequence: TGTGCCAGTACTACTACTAGCGGGAAAAACTACAATGAGCAGTTCTTC.